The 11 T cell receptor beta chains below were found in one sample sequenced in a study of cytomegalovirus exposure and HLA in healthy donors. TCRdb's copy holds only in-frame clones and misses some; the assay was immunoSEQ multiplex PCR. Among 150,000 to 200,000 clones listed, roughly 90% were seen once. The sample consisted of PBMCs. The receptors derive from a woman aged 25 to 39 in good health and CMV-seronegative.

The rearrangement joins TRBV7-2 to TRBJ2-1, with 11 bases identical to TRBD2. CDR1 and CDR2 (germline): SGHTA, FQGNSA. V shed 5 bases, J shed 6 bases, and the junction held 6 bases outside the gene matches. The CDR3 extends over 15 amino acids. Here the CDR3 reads CASSPATSGANEQFF. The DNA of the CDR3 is TGTGCCAGCAGCCCTGCGACTAGCGGGGCCAATGAGCAGTTCTTC.

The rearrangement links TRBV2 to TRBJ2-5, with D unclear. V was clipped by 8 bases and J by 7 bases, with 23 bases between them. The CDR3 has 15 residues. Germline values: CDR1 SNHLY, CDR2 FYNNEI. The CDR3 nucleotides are TGTGCCAGCCGGTTGGACGGTGGAAATGTTGGGACCCAGTACTTC. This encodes CASRLDGGNVGTQYF.

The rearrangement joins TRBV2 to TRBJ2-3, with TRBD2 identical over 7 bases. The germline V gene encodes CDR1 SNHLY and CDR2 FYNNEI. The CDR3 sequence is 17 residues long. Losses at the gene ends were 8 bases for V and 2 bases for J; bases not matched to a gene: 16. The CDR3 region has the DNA TGTGCCAGCCAAGAACCCGCTGGGGGAGGGAACACAGATACGCAGTATTTT. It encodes CASQEPAGGGNTDTQYF.

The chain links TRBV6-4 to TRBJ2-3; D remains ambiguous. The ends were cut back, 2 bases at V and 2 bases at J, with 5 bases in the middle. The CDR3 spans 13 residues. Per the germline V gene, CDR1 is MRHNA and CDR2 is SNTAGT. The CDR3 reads CASSDRVTDTQYF. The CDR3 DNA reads TGTGCCAGCAGTGACAGGGTCACAGATACGCAGTATTTT.

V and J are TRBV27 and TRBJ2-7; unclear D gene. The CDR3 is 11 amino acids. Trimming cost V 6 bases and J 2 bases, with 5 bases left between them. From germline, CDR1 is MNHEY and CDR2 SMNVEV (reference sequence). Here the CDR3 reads CASSDPYEQYF. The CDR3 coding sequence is TGTGCCAGCAGCGATCCCTACGAGCAGTACTTC.

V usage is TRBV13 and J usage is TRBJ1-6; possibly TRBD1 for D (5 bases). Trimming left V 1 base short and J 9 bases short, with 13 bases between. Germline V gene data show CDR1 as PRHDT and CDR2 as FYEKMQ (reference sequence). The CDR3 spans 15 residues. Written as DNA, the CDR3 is TGTGCCAGCAGCTTAGCCCAGGGAGGTATTTCACCCCTCCACTTT. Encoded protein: CASSLAQGGISPLHF.

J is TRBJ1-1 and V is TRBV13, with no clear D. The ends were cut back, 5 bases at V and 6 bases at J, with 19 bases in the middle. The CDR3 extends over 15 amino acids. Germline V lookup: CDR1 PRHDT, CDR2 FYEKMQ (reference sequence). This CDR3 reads CASSATTLPPPEAFF. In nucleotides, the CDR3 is TGTGCCAGCAGCGCTACGACCCTGCCTCCCCCTGAAGCTTTCTTT.

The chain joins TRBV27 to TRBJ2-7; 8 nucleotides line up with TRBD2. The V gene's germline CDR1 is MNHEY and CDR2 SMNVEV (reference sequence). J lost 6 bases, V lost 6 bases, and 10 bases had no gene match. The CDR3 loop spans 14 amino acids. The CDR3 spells CASSRREGRGEQYF. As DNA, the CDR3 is TGTGCCAGCAGCCGCCGGGAGGGGAGAGGCGAGCAGTACTTC.

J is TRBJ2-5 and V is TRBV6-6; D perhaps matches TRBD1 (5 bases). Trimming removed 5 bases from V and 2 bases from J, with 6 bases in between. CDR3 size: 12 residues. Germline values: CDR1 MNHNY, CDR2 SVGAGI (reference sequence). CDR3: CASSPGQETQYF. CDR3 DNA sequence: TGTGCCAGCAGTCCAGGGCAAGAGACCCAGTACTTC.

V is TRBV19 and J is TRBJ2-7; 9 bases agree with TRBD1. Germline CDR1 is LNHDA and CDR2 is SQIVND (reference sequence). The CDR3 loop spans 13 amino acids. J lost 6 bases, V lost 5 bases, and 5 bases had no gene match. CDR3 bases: TGTGCCAGTAGTGTAGGACAGGGGAGCGAGCAGTACTTC. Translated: CASSVGQGSEQYF.

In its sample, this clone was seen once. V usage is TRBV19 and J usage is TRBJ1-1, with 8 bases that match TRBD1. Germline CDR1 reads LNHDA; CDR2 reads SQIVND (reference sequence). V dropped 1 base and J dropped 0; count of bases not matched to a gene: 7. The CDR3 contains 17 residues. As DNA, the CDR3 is TGTGCCAGTAGTATAGTCGGTGGACAGGGCTTGAACACTGAAGCTTTCTTT. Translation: CASSIVGGQGLNTEAFF. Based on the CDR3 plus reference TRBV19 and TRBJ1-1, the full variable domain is DGGITQSPKYLFRKEGQNVTLSCEQNLNHDAMYWYRQDPGQGLRLIYYSQIVNDFQKGDIAEGYSVSREKKESFPLTVTSAQKNPTAFYLCASSIVGGQGLNTEAFFGQGTRLTVV.